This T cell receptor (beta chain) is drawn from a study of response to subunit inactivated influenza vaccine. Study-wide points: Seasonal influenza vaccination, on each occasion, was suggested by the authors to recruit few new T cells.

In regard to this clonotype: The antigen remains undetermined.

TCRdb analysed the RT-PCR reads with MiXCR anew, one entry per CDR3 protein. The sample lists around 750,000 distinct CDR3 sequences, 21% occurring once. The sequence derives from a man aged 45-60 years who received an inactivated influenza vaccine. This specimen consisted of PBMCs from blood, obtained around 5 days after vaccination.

CDR3 nucleotides: TGTGCCAGCAGTTTATGGAGAACCTATGGCTACACCTTC. Protein product: CASSLWRTYGYTF. The rearrangement uses TRBV6-2 or TRBV6-3 and TRBJ1-2; D is unresolved. The CDR3 runs 13 residues. Germline CDR1 and CDR2: MNHEY and SVGEGT. V shed 4 bases and J shed 4 bases, with 10 bases lying between them.